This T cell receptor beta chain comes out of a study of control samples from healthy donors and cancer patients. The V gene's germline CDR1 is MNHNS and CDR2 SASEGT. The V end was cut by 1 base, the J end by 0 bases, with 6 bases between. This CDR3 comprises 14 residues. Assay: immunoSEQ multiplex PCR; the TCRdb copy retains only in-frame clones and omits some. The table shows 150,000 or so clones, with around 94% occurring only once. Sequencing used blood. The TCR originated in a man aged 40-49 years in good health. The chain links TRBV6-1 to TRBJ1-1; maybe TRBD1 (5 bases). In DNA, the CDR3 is TGTGCCAGCAGTGAAGGGGGCATGAACACTGAAGCTTTCTTT. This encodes CASSEGGMNTEAFF.